Each of the 15 T cell receptor beta chains below was sequenced from the same sample in a study of blood T cell repertoires in COVID-19. Produced via immunoSEQ multiplex PCR; TCRdb's table is partial and in-frame only. The sample holds fewer than 20,000 clones, almost 85% seen once. Sequencing was performed on peripheral blood. The receptors stem from a woman between 65 and 79 years old with active COVID-19.

The chain employs TRBV3-1 (or the pseudogene TRBV3-2) and TRBJ2-5, with D tentatively TRBD2 (7 bases). Trimming removed 0 bases at V and 5 bases at J, with 13 bases between. Germline V gene lookup returns CDR1 LGHDT and CDR2 YNNKEL (reference sequence). CDR3 length equals 15 residues. The CDR3 bases are TGTGCCAGCAGCCAAGATTGGGGGGGGCGGGAGACCCAGTACTTC. The encoded protein is CASSQDWGGRETQYF.

V usage is TRBV7-2 and J usage is TRBJ2-7; weak D call: TRBD2 (6 bases). CDR3 length: 14 residues. CDR1 is SGHTA, CDR2 FQGNSA, per germline. V was clipped by 8 bases and J by 2 bases, with 16 bases between them. DNA for the CDR3: TGTGCCAGCTCGAGGGAGGCTTTCACCTACGAGCAGTACTTC. Protein: CASSREAFTYEQYF.

This clone has just a few counts. The chain has TRBV18 and TRBJ1-4; a possible D gene is TRBD1 (6 bases). Germline V gene sequence: CDR1 KGHSH, CDR2 LQKENI. The CDR3 contains 16 residues. V shed 3 bases and J shed 3 bases, with 14 bases lying between them. CDR3 DNA sequence: TGTGCCAGCTCACCGAATAGGGGGACGGCTAATGAAAAACTGTTTTTT. Amino acid sequence: CASSPNRGTANEKLFF. Combining the CDR3 with reference TRBV18 and TRBJ1-4 gives the whole variable domain NAGVMQNPRHLVRRRGQEARLRCSPMKGHSHVYWYRQLPEEGLKFMVYLQKENIIDESGMPKERFSAEFPKEGPSILRIQQVVRGDSAAYFCASSPNRGTANEKLFFGSGTQLSVL.

This chain uses TRBV9 with TRBJ2-7; 7 bases match TRBD2. Unmatched junction bases numbered 9, after V lost 4 bases and J lost 5 bases. Germline V gene data show CDR1 as SGDLS and CDR2 as YYNGEE. CDR3 size: 14 residues. The CDR3 sequence is CASSLREGLNEQYF. DNA of the CDR3: TGTGCCAGCAGCTTGAGGGAGGGCCTCAACGAGCAGTACTTC.

The gene calls are TRBV6-1 and TRBJ2-1; D is ambiguous. Germline CDR1 reads MNHNS; CDR2 reads SASEGT. Between the trimmed V and J ends, which lost 1 base and 8 bases, there was a span of 9 bases. This CDR3 region has 13 residues. The CDR3 region has the DNA TGTGCCAGCAGTGAAGGATGGGCGTATGAGCAGTTCTTC. It specifies CASSEGWAYEQFF.

In its sample, this clone was seen a few times. The rearrangement joins TRBV5-4 to TRBJ1-2; 8 bases match TRBD1. Germline CDR1 SGHNT, CDR2 YYREEE (reference sequence). J was trimmed by 4 bases and V by 4 bases; bases with no gene match: 12. The CDR3 extends over 16 amino acids. The CDR3 bases are TGTGCCAGCAGCGACGCCGTTAAAGGACAGGGCTATGGCTACACCTTC. It yields the protein CASSDAVKGQGYGYTF.

The chain links TRBV18 to TRBJ2-2, with TRBD2 matching 9 bases. CDR1 and CDR2 from the germline V gene are KGHSH and LQKENI. This CDR3 is 15 amino acids long. The V gene end was trimmed by 6 bases and the J gene end by 3 bases; junction bases not matched to a gene: 5. This chain's CDR3 is CASSALAGHTGELFF. CDR3 sequence (DNA): TGTGCCAGCTCGGCACTAGCGGGTCACACCGGGGAGCTGTTTTTT.

The CDR3 region has the DNA TGTGCCATCACCCCGGGACAGGGGGCTACGGCCACCGGGGAGCTGTTTTTT. Protein sequence: CAITPGQGATATGELFF. The chain recombines TRBV10-3 with TRBJ2-2, with TRBD1 matching 12 bases. V trimming: 7 bases; J trimming: 4 bases; junction bases outside the gene matches: 10. This CDR3 is 17 amino acids long. Germline values: CDR1 ENHRY, CDR2 SYGVKD.

This chain joins TRBV6-2 or TRBV6-3 and TRBJ1-1, with D uncertain. CDR3 length equals 15 residues. The germline gives CDR1 MNHEY, CDR2 SVGEGT. Trimming removed 0 bases from V and 4 bases from J, with 12 bases in between. In nucleotides, the CDR3 is TGTGCCAGCAGTTACTCCGGGTCTCTGCGCACTGAAGCTTTCTTT. Protein sequence: CASSYSGSLRTEAFF.

This clone was observed a single time. The CDR3 sequence: CSAGGGRGTEAFF. In DNA, the CDR3 is TGCAGCGCTGGGGGGGGGCGCGGCACTGAAGCTTTCTTT. The gene calls are TRBV29-1 and TRBJ1-1; a possible D gene is TRBD1 (6 bases). The CDR3 extends over 13 amino acids. The V end was cut by 7 bases, the J end by 4 bases, with 16 bases between. CDR1 and CDR2 from the germline V gene are SQVTM and ANQGSEA.

Comments on this clone: Other DNA sequences in the same sample also yield this CDR3. V gene TRBV18 combines with J gene TRBJ2-7, with 11 bases fitting TRBD1. The trim removed 2 bases at V and 3 bases at J, leaving 9 bases unmatched. Germline values: CDR1 KGHSH, CDR2 LQKENI. This CDR3 has 17 residues. CDR3 sequence reads: CASSPAPTGTGGYEQYF. The CDR3 DNA follows: TGTGCCAGCTCACCAGCCCCAACCGGGACAGGGGGCTACGAGCAGTACTTC.

The chain joins TRBV27 to TRBJ2-2; the D gene is possibly TRBD2 (5 bases). The germline V gene encodes CDR1 MNHEY and CDR2 SMNVEV (reference sequence). With 6 bases removed from V and 2 bases from J, the gap between germline ends came to 13 bases. CDR3 length: 15 amino acids. The CDR3 coding sequence is TGTGCCAGCAGGAGGGAGCTAGACAACACCGGGGAGCTGTTTTTT. This encodes CASRRELDNTGELFF.

This rearrangement joins TRBV12-3 or TRBV12-4 to TRBJ2-1; the D gene is possibly TRBD1 (5 bases). Between the trimmed V and J ends, which lost 5 bases and 5 bases, there was a span of 7 bases. The CDR3 consists of 12 residues. CDR3 protein: CASSTTDNEQFF. Here the CDR3 DNA reads TGTGCCAGCAGTACGACAGACAATGAGCAGTTCTTC.

The V and J genes are TRBV19 and TRBJ1-2, with TRBD1 as a possible D gene (5 bases). Germline V gives CDR1 LNHDA, CDR2 SQIVND (reference sequence). This CDR3 spans 14 amino acids. With 6 bases removed from V and 8 bases from J, the gap between germline ends came to 19 bases. CDR3 in amino acids: CASRRGMEERGYTF. The CDR3 DNA reads TGTGCCAGTAGGCGGGGGATGGAGGAGAGGGGCTACACCTTC.

This chain uses TRBV3-1 (or the pseudogene TRBV3-2) with TRBJ1-1, with 8 bases fitting TRBD1. The V segment lost 4 bases and the J segment 6 bases; nucleotides outside the gene matches: 4. CDR3 length: 13 amino acids. Germline assignment: CDR1 LGHDT and CDR2 YNNKEL (reference sequence). The CDR3, as DNA: TGTGCCAGCAGCCGGCAGGGGGCCCCTGAAGCTTTCTTT. It yields the protein CASSRQGAPEAFF.